The sequence of this T cell receptor beta chain was determined in a study of shared clonotypes between healthy human individuals. Study context: Donors had three CD4 naive, three CD4 memory, two CD8 naive and one CD8 memory plate apiece.

Study outcomes and limitations: Naive subsets, compared against memory subsets, generally had larger estimated richness values.

Concerning this clone itself: What it binds is unknown.

Method: immunoSEQ multiplex PCR; TCRdb's copy keeps in-frame clones and lacks some. Seen here are some 2,000,000 clones, around 95% observed once, and the top ten hold 0.13%. The CDR3 extends over 15 amino acids. V was cut by 1 base and J by 1 base, with 11 bases left in between. The germline gives CDR1 SGHTA, CDR2 FQGNSA. The chain is built from TRBV7-2 and TRBJ2-7, with D possibly TRBD2 on 6 matching bases. Source material: naive CD4+ T cells sorted from blood. Noted subset: CD45RA+ positively selected. The TCR originated in a man younger than 35 in good health. CDR3 nucleotide sequence: TGTGCCAGCAGCTTAGGTAGCGGTCCATCCTACGAGCAGTACTTC. The encoded protein is CASSLGSGPSYEQYF. The variable domain in full, with the rest retrieved from reference TRBV7-2 and TRBJ2-7, is GAGVSQSPSNKVTEKGKDVELRCDPISGHTALYWYRQSLGQGLEFLIYFQGNSAPDKSGLPSDRFSAERTGGSVSTLTIQRTQQEDSAVYLCASSLGSGPSYEQYFGPGTRLTVT.